The 26 T cell receptor beta chains below come from one sample, sequenced in a study of T cell changes during pregnancy in multiple sclerosis. The repertoire was sequenced with immunoSEQ multiplex PCR; TCRdb's copy has only in-frame clones and lacks some. The repertoire holds about 25,000 clones, with 90% as singletons. The sample was CD8+ T cells from peripheral blood mononuclear cells, taken in the third trimester of pregnancy. These receptor sequences come from a female donor in good health, enrolled as a control in a pregnancy study.

The rearrangement links TRBV11-2 to TRBJ2-3; 12 bases are shared with TRBD2. This CDR3 is 16 amino acids long. J gave up 2 bases and V 6 bases, and 6 bases lay outside the gene matches. The germline CDR1 and CDR2 sequences are SGHAT and FQNNGV. The CDR3 here is CASSSTSGGTTDTQYF. CDR3 nucleotides: TGTGCCAGCAGTTCAACTAGCGGGGGGACCACAGATACGCAGTATTTT.

This chain links TRBV29-1 with TRBJ2-1; D is ambiguous. V dropped 6 bases and J dropped 4 bases, with 7 bases sitting between them. The CDR3 covers 11 residues. Germline V gene lookup returns CDR1 SQVTM and CDR2 ANQGSEA. The DNA of the CDR3 is TGCAGCGTAAAGGAGTACAATGAGCAGTTCTTC. It codes for CSVKEYNEQFF.

The rearrangement links TRBV6-1 to TRBJ2-5; TRBD2 aligns across 7 bases. This CDR3 is 17 amino acids long. CDR1 and CDR2 from the germline V gene are MNHNS and SASEGT. With 2 bases clipped from V and 4 bases from J, the junction kept 13 bases outside the gene matches. The CDR3 region is CASSETYAGARIETQYF. The CDR3 DNA is TGTGCCAGCAGTGAAACATACGCGGGAGCCAGGATAGAGACCCAGTACTTC.

The chain combines TRBV5-1 with TRBJ2-2, with a weak D call TRBD1 (6 bases). Germline CDR1 and CDR2: SGHRS and YFSETQ. Trimming stripped 2 bases from V and 2 bases from J, with 13 bases between. This CDR3 is built from 16 residues. Here the CDR3 reads CASSFSRDTNTGELFF. The CDR3 coding sequence is TGCGCCAGCAGCTTTAGCCGGGACACAAACACCGGGGAGCTGTTTTTT.

The V call is TRBV19, the J call TRBJ1-6; D not resolved. V was shortened by 7 bases and J by 7 bases, with 17 bases between the two germline ends. Germline lookup yields CDR1 LNHDA and CDR2 SQIVND (reference sequence). The CDR3 is made up of 15 amino acids. The CDR3 sequence: CASKFLGGQNSPLHF. Written as DNA, the CDR3 is TGTGCCAGTAAATTTTTGGGAGGGCAAAATTCACCCCTCCACTTT.

The rearrangement uses TRBV28 and TRBJ2-7, with a weak D call TRBD2 (6 bases). Trimming pared 6 bases from V and 4 bases from J, leaving 13 bases between. The germline V gene encodes CDR1 MDHEN and CDR2 SYDVKM. The CDR3 length is 13 residues. CDR3 sequence reads: CASRPGLSYEQYF. CDR3 bases: TGTGCCAGCAGGCCGGGACTGTCGTACGAGCAGTACTTC.

The chain is built from TRBV18 and TRBJ1-4; unclear D gene. V gave up 2 bases and J gave up 4 bases, with 8 bases separating them. Germline CDR1 reads KGHSH; CDR2 reads LQKENI. This CDR3 contains 14 residues. The CDR3 coding sequence is TGTGCCAGCTCACCAGAGGATCTTAATGAAAAACTGTTTTTT. It encodes CASSPEDLNEKLFF.

The table lists this clone with a count of one. The chain uses TRBV27 and TRBJ2-3; 11 bases align to TRBD2. In germline, CDR1 is MNHEY, CDR2 SMNVEV (reference sequence). With V trimmed by 7 bases and J by 5 bases, 8 bases remained unmatched. This CDR3 comprises 15 residues. The CDR3 is CASNLIAGGEDTQYF. The CDR3 DNA reads as TGTGCCAGCAATTTGATAGCGGGAGGGGAAGATACGCAGTATTTT.

The chain employs TRBV19 and TRBJ2-5, with D unresolved. The CDR3 sequence is 15 residues long. V was shortened by 0 bases and J by 3 bases, with 11 bases between the two germline ends. Germline V gene lookup returns CDR1 LNHDA and CDR2 SQIVND (reference sequence). The CDR3 loop reads CASSIDLEMKETQYF. The CDR3 DNA reads TGTGCCAGTAGTATAGATCTGGAGATGAAAGAGACCCAGTACTTC.

The chain uses TRBV5-6 and TRBJ2-7; D might be TRBD2 (5 bases). V was trimmed by 0 bases and J by 3 bases, leaving 10 bases between them. The germline V gene has CDR1 SGHDT and CDR2 YYEEEE. The CDR3 is made up of 14 amino acids. CDR3 protein: CASSLDGGYYEQYF. As DNA, the CDR3 is TGTGCCAGCAGCTTGGACGGCGGGTACTACGAGCAGTACTTC.

This clone has only one observation. The chain couples TRBV7-6 to TRBJ2-1, with D perhaps matching TRBD2 (6 bases). V lost 2 bases, J lost 3 bases, and 17 bases lay in between. This CDR3 spans 17 amino acids. Per the germline V gene, CDR1 is SGHVS and CDR2 is FNYEAQ. The CDR3 nucleotides read TGTGCCAGCAGCTTAAGTTGGACGACGGGGGACTACAATGAGCAGTTCTTC. Translated, it gives CASSLSWTTGDYNEQFF.

V gene TRBV2 combines with J gene TRBJ2-1, with D possibly being TRBD1 (6 bases). The ends were cut back, 4 bases at V and 4 bases at J, with 14 bases in the middle. The length of the CDR3 is 15 residues. The germline CDR1 and CDR2 sequences are SNHLY and FYNNEI. The CDR3 region is CASSAPGTLYNEQFF. For the CDR3, the DNA is TGTGCCAGCAGTGCCCCCGGGACACTTTACAATGAGCAGTTCTTC.

The chain recombines TRBV11-2 with TRBJ2-7; a possible D gene is TRBD2 (5 bases). Germline CDR1 and CDR2: SGHAT and FQNNGV. V lost 5 bases and J lost 3, with 11 bases in between. This CDR3 has 13 amino acids. The CDR3 region is CASSPQEGYEQYF. CDR3 nucleotides: TGTGCCAGCAGCCCCCAAGAGGGCTACGAGCAGTACTTC.

V is TRBV2 and J is TRBJ1-2, with TRBD1 matching over 8 bases. CDR3 length: 15 residues. The germline CDR1 and CDR2 sequences are SNHLY and FYNNEI. V lost 3 bases and J lost 4; bases outside the gene matches: 7. The CDR3 DNA reads as TGTGCCAGCAGTGAGAGTGGGACAGGAACCTATGGCTACACCTTC. Its protein is CASSESGTGTYGYTF.

The chain recombines TRBV7-9 with TRBJ1-6; TRBD1 matches 9 bases. The CDR3 totals 15 residues. Trimming at V came to 1 base and at J to 7 bases, leaving 2 bases not matched to a gene. In germline, CDR1 is SEHNR, CDR2 FQNEAQ (reference sequence). CDR3 in amino acids: CASSLGTGVNSPLHF. The DNA of the CDR3 is TGTGCCAGCAGCTTAGGGACAGGGGTCAATTCACCCCTCCACTTT.

The V call is TRBV19, the J call TRBJ1-6; 7 nucleotides align to TRBD1. Per the germline V gene, CDR1 is LNHDA and CDR2 is SQIVND (reference sequence). CDR3 length: 14 amino acids. V was pared by 3 bases and J by 5 bases, with 1 base of the junction left unmatched. The CDR3 DNA reads TGTGCCAGTAGTATGACAGGGAATAATTCACCCCTCCACTTT. Encoded protein: CASSMTGNNSPLHF.

The rearrangement links TRBV6-1 to TRBJ1-5; no definite D call. Between the trimmed V and J ends, which lost 5 bases and 0 bases, there was a span of 8 bases. The germline gives CDR1 MNHNS, CDR2 SASEGT. The CDR3 runs 14 residues. The CDR3 bases are TGTGCCAGCAGTCCTTACAATAGCAATCAGCCCCAGCATTTT. Protein sequence: CASSPYNSNQPQHF.

The chain has TRBV6-5 and TRBJ2-1; 8 bases are shared with TRBD2. This CDR3 comprises 14 residues. Trimming cost V 6 bases and J 10 bases; bases outside gene matches: 11. The germline CDR1 and CDR2 sequences are MNHEY and SVGAGI. The CDR3 DNA reads as TGTGCCAGCAGCCGTTTGGGAGCGGGAGAGGAGCAGTTCTTC. Protein product: CASSRLGAGEEQFF.

This rearrangement joins TRBV23-1 to TRBJ2-7, with 9 bases identical to TRBD1. TRBV23-1 is noted as an ORF with a role that remains uncertain. V dropped 4 bases and J dropped 4; count of bases not matched to a gene: 20. This CDR3 has 19 residues. This CDR3 is CASSRVPGQGSRVGYEQYF. For the CDR3, the DNA is TGCGCCAGCAGTCGCGTACCGGGACAGGGATCCCGTGTGGGATACGAGCAGTACTTC.

This sequence joins TRBV19 and TRBJ2-1; 9 nucleotides agree with TRBD1. Trimming took 6 bases from V and 1 from J; bases not matched to a gene: 7. This CDR3 has 16 residues. Germline CDR1 LNHDA, CDR2 SQIVND (reference sequence). In DNA form, the CDR3 reads TGTGCCAGTAGGTTCCTCGGGACAGGGTCCTACAATGAGCAGTTCTTC. Amino acids: CASRFLGTGSYNEQFF. Using reference TRBV19 and TRBJ2-1 for the parts outside the CDR3, the full variable domain is DGGITQSPKYLFRKEGQNVTLSCEQNLNHDAMYWYRQDPGQGLRLIYYSQIVNDFQKGDIAEGYSVSREKKESFPLTVTSAQKNPTAFYLCASRFLGTGSYNEQFFGPGTRLTVL.

The J gene is TRBJ1-1, the V gene TRBV7-9; D unclear. This CDR3 region has 15 residues. V gave up 3 bases and J gave up 1 base, with 12 bases separating them. Germline assignment: CDR1 SEHNR and CDR2 FQNEAQ (reference sequence). CDR3 sequence (DNA): TGTGCCAGCAGCTTTTTGGGCAGAGAGAACACTGAAGCTTTCTTT. As protein: CASSFLGRENTEAFF.

The CDR3 DNA is TGTGCCACCACGGACAGGGACCAATACGAGCAGTACTTC. As protein: CATTDRDQYEQYF. The chain employs TRBV7-9 and TRBJ2-7; 8 bases are shared with TRBD1. Germline V gene lookup returns CDR1 SEHNR and CDR2 FQNEAQ (reference sequence). This CDR3 spans 13 amino acids. The J segment lost 4 bases and the V segment lost 10 bases, leaving 9 bases of the junction unmatched.

The chain couples TRBV27 to TRBJ2-7; weak D call: TRBD1 (5 bases). The V and J ends lost 6 bases and 1 base respectively, with 10 bases between them. This CDR3 has 13 residues. Germline loops: CDR1 MNHEY, CDR2 SMNVEV (reference sequence). CDR3 coding DNA: TGTGCCAGCAGCCCGGACACTTCCTACGAGCAGTACTTC. Translating gives CASSPDTSYEQYF.

This clone was picked up one time. The chain carries TRBV6-5 and TRBJ1-2, with TRBD1 matching over 8 bases. The ends lost 2 bases at V and 4 bases at J; junction bases unmatched: 3. Germline V lookup: CDR1 MNHEY, CDR2 SVGAGI. The CDR3 runs 14 residues. CDR3 in DNA: TGTGCCAGCAGTTACCGAGGACAGGGCTATGGCTACACCTTC. It yields the protein CASSYRGQGYGYTF.

The rearrangement links TRBV5-5 to TRBJ2-5; 7 positions agree with TRBD1. This CDR3 is 16 amino acids long. Trimming at V came to 0 bases and at J to 2 bases, leaving 7 bases not matched to a gene. CDR1 SGHKS and CDR2 YYEKEE come from the germline V gene (reference sequence). The CDR3, as DNA: TGTGCCAGCAGCTTGGTAGGGGGCGCCGGTCAAGAGACCCAGTACTTC. It codes for CASSLVGGAGQETQYF.

This chain joins TRBV27 and TRBJ1-2; TRBD1 might be the D (6 bases). Deletions cut 8 bases from V and 6 bases from J, with 16 bases between. CDR1 MNHEY and CDR2 SMNVEV come from the germline V gene (reference sequence). The CDR3 sequence is 13 residues long. CDR3 sequence (DNA): TGTGCCAGCGGCCCGGGTGGGGGCGATGGCTACACCTTC. It yields the protein CASGPGGGDGYTF.